A selection of T cell receptor beta chains follows, all from one sample in a study of beta chain features in type 1 diabetes. Sequencing used immunoSEQ multiplex PCR; TCRdb keeps in-frame clones, though not all of them. The repertoire includes roughly 730,000 clones, around 15% of them detected once, and approximately 0.021% sits in the top ten. The sample consisted of naive CD4+ T cells from blood. These receptors all come from a man younger than 30 with type 1 diabetes. Both conserved end residues are part of each CDR3. D genes are given only for firm matches. Not all rows give a size; the values are once, few, many and, for expanded clones, a class.

v_call,clone_size,j_call,d_call,cdr3_nt,cdr3_aa
TRBV7-2,few,TRBJ1-1,NA,TGTGCCAGCAGCTTAGGAGTAGGGAACACTGAAGCTTTCTTT,CASSLGVGNTEAFF
TRBV28,few,TRBJ2-7,TRBD1,TGTGCCAGCAGCCCGGACAGGGGTTCCTCCTACGAGCAGTACTTC,CASSPDRGSSYEQYF
TRBV7-9,few,TRBJ1-5,NA,TGTGCCAGCAGCCCTCAGGGAACAGATAGCAATCAGCCCCAGCATTTT,CASSPQGTDSNQPQHF
TRBV27,few,TRBJ2-2,NA,TGTGCCAGCAGAGCCTGGGGTGGGAACACCGGGGAGCTGTTTTTT,CASRAWGGNTGELFF
TRBV7-9,NA,TRBJ1-2,NA,TGTGCCAGCAGCCCAGACAGCTATGGCTACACCTTC,CASSPDSYGYTF
TRBV9,few,TRBJ2-2,NA,TGTGCCAGCACCGTACAAGACACCGGGGAGCTGTTTTTT,CASTVQDTGELFF
TRBV10-1,NA,TRBJ2-5,TRBD1,TGCGCCAGCAGTTTCGGGACAGGCGCGGAGACCCAGTACTTC,CASSFGTGAETQYF
TRBV7-7,NA,TRBJ2-1,TRBD1,TGTGCTAGCAGCCAGAACCGGGACAGCGTTATAAATGAGCAGTTCTTC,CASSQNRDSVINEQFF
TRBV4-1,few,TRBJ2-1,NA,TGCGCCAGCAGCCAAGGAGGGCGGGGTAGGTACAATGAGCAGTTCTTC,CASSQGGRGRYNEQFF
TRBV29-1,few,TRBJ1-2,NA,TGCAGCGTTGAAAACAACCCGGCGGGCTACACCTTC,CSVENNPAGYTF
TRBV27,few,TRBJ1-4,NA,TGTGCCAGCAGTTTCCGGGGGCGAGAAAAACTGTTTTTT,CASSFRGREKLFF
TRBV5-1,NA,TRBJ1-5,TRBD1,TGCGCCAGCAGCTTCAGGGGGGGTCAGCCCCAGCATTTT,CASSFRGGQPQHF
TRBV29-1,NA,TRBJ2-7,NA,TGCAGCGTTGAAGGGATCGGGCAGTACGAGCAGTACTTC,CSVEGIGQYEQYF
TRBV6-5,NA,TRBJ2-7,TRBD1,TGTGCCAGCAGCACCTCCGGGACAGCCCTCGAGCAGTACTTC,CASSTSGTALEQYF
TRBV5-1,NA,TRBJ2-5,NA,TGCGCCAGCAGCTTGGCTCGCGGGGGCTACCAGGCTCTCCAAGAGACCCAGTACTTC,CASSLARGGYQALQETQYF
TRBV4-1,NA,TRBJ2-3,TRBD2,TGCGCCAGCAGCCTAAATAGCGGGGGAGGGAGCACAGATACGCAGTATTTT,CASSLNSGGGSTDTQYF
TRBV5-4,NA,TRBJ1-2,NA,TGTGCCAGCAGCCCCACAGCATCTAACTATGGCTACACCTTC,CASSPTASNYGYTF
TRBV5-1,few,TRBJ1-4,NA,TGCGCCAGCAGCTTGAAGATCGGGGGCCAGGAAAAACTGTTTTTT,CASSLKIGGQEKLFF
TRBV7-3,NA,TRBJ2-2,NA,TGTGCCAGCAGCCCGCGGGACGGGAAGGCCGGGGAGCTGTTTTTT,CASSPRDGKAGELFF
TRBV7-2,few,TRBJ1-5,NA,TGTGCCAGCAGCTTAGACGTCAATCAGCCCCAGCATTTT,CASSLDVNQPQHF
TRBV6-6,few,TRBJ1-2,NA,TGTGCCAGCAGTTACACCGGGACAAATGGCTACACCTTC,CASSYTGTNGYTF
TRBV6-4,few,TRBJ2-4,NA,TGTGCCAGCAGTGACTCTCTCGGTGGGGGACAGTACTTC,CASSDSLGGGQYF
TRBV19,NA,TRBJ1-6,TRBD1,TGTGCCAGTAGCACCGGGACAGATAATTCACCCCTCCACTTT,CASSTGTDNSPLHF
TRBV9,NA,TRBJ1-5,NA,TGTGCCAGCAGCGTTCAGGGGAGCAATCAGCCCCAGCATTTT,CASSVQGSNQPQHF
TRBV29-1,NA,TRBJ1-6,NA,TGCAGCGTTGCAACAGTATCTAATTCACCCCTCCACTTT,CSVATVSNSPLHF
TRBV10-3,NA,TRBJ2-7,NA,TGTGCCACCAGACAGGCGAATCACGAGCAGTACTTC,CATRQANHEQYF
TRBV5-1,NA,TRBJ1-6,NA,TGCGCCAGCAGCTTGGTGGATTCACCCCTCCACTTT,CASSLVDSPLHF
TRBV6-1,few,TRBJ1-5,TRBD1,TGTGCCAGCAGTGCCCGGACAGGGGATCAGCCCCAGCATTTT,CASSARTGDQPQHF
TRBV6-5,NA,TRBJ1-2,TRBD1,TGTGCCAACCTGGGACAGAACTATGGCTACACCTTC,CANLGQNYGYTF
TRBV5-1,NA,TRBJ2-7,TRBD2,TGCGCCAGCAGAGAGCCCGGGACTAGCGGCACCTACGAGCAGTACTTC,CASREPGTSGTYEQYF
TRBV5-4,NA,TRBJ1-1,NA,TGTGCCAGCAGCTTGCCTGGGGCCGGGGGCACTGAAGCTTTCTTT,CASSLPGAGGTEAFF
TRBV21-1,many,TRBJ2-4,NA,TGTGCCAGCAGCAAAGATCGGACCGGGGGTTGGAACATTCAGTACTTC,CASSKDRTGGWNIQYF
TRBV4-1,few,TRBJ1-2,NA,TGCGCCAGCAGCCAAGTGACAGGCTATGGCTACACCTTC,CASSQVTGYGYTF
TRBV30,NA,TRBJ1-2,NA,TGTGCCTGGACCGACACCGGGAACTATGGCTACACCTTC,CAWTDTGNYGYTF
TRBV13,few,TRBJ1-2,NA,TGTGCCAGCAGCCCGAGGGGGGATGGCTACACCTTC,CASSPRGDGYTF
TRBV7-9,few,TRBJ2-1,NA,TGTGCCAGCAGGAGTACAGAGAGCTCCTACAATGAGCAGTTCTTC,CASRSTESSYNEQFF